These 22 T cell receptor beta chains originate from one sample sequenced in a study of cytomegalovirus exposure and HLA in healthy donors. This PCR relied on a set of 60 Vbeta primers and 13 Jbeta primers. Data came from immunoSEQ multiplex PCR; TCRdb stores just in-frame clones and leaves some out. Among about 140,000 clones, over 75% were seen once, and the ten largest hold approximately 10%. The source material was PBMCs. These receptor sequences come from a woman between 50 and 59 years old in good health and CMV-seropositive.

The V and J genes are TRBV7-2 and TRBJ1-1, with D tentatively TRBD1 (6 bases). The CDR3 consists of 16 residues. Germline CDR1 reads SGHTA; CDR2 reads FQGNSA. The V end lost 1 base, the J end lost 1 base, and 13 bases lay between the germline ends. The CDR3 reads CASSLEGVTANTEAFF. The CDR3 DNA follows: TGTGCCAGCAGCTTAGAGGGGGTGACGGCGAACACTGAAGCTTTCTTT.

This sequence joins TRBV28 and TRBJ2-7; 9 bases line up with TRBD2. Germline CDR1 MDHEN, CDR2 SYDVKM. The CDR3 consists of 16 residues. V was clipped by 4 bases and J by 5 bases; unmatched bases: 12. The CDR3 sequence: CASSSPGLAGLNEQYF. In DNA form, the CDR3 reads TGTGCCAGCAGTTCGCCCGGGCTAGCGGGGTTGAACGAGCAGTACTTC. The full variable domain, completed using reference TRBV28 and TRBJ2-7, is DVKVTQSSRYLVKRTGEKVFLECVQDMDHENMFWYRQDPGLGLRLIYFSYDVKMKEKGDIPEGYSVSREKKERFSLILESASTNQTSMYLCASSSPGLAGLNEQYFGPGTRLTVT.

The chain couples TRBV30 to TRBJ1-3; no firm D call. The CDR3 covers 14 residues. Deletions cut 3 bases from V and 0 bases from J, with 9 bases between. The germline V gene has CDR1 GTSNPN and CDR2 SVGIG (reference sequence). The CDR3 is CAWSLKSSGNTIYF. In nucleotides, the CDR3 is TGTGCCTGGAGCCTAAAGAGCTCTGGAAACACCATATATTTT.

The gene calls are TRBV5-1 and TRBJ2-7; 7 bases map to TRBD2. V was pared by 2 bases and J by 7 bases, with 9 bases of the junction left unmatched. The CDR3 consists of 14 residues. CDR1 SGHRS and CDR2 YFSETQ come from the germline V gene. The CDR3 DNA follows: TGCGCCAGCAGCTTCAGGGAGGGAGTAGGGGAGCAGTACTTC. Translation gives CASSFREGVGEQYF.

The rearrangement joins TRBV11-3 to TRBJ2-2, with a weak D call TRBD2 (6 bases). CDR1 and CDR2 from the germline V gene are SGHNT and YENEEA. The CDR3 is 15 amino acids. V was pared by 5 bases and J by 5 bases, with 15 bases between. CDR3 nucleotides: TGTGCCAGCAGCAATTATGAGGGGAGGACCGGGGAGCTGTTTTTT. Protein product: CASSNYEGRTGELFF.

The rearrangement links TRBV9 to TRBJ2-5, with TRBD2 matching over 9 bases. Germline loops: CDR1 SGDLS, CDR2 YYNGEE. There are 16 residues in the CDR3. The V segment lost 3 bases and the J segment 5 bases; nucleotides outside the gene matches: 11. In DNA, the CDR3 is TGTGCCAGCAGCGCTAGCGGGGTATCGATAGGGGAGACCCAGTACTTC. Translated: CASSASGVSIGETQYF.

The V call is TRBV25-1, the J call TRBJ1-5; 9 bases map to TRBD1. Germline V gives CDR1 MGHDK, CDR2 SYGVNS. Germline trimming cut 1 base from V and 6 bases from J; bases unmatched to any gene: 13. The CDR3 has 18 amino acids. The CDR3 region is CASSELGIDRGGGQPQHF. CDR3 nucleotides: TGTGCCAGCAGTGAATTAGGGATCGACAGGGGGGGAGGTCAGCCCCAGCATTTT.

The chain has TRBV5-4 and TRBJ2-7, with TRBD1 as a possible D gene (5 bases). Germline values: CDR1 SGHNT, CDR2 YYREEE (reference sequence). The CDR3 runs 13 residues. V was shortened by 7 bases and J by 1 base, with 12 bases between the two germline ends. The CDR3 DNA reads as TGTGCCAGCTCCAGGGAAAGTTCCTACGAGCAGTACTTC. It encodes CASSRESSYEQYF.

V and J are TRBV7-2 and TRBJ2-6; D possibly corresponds to TRBD1 (6 bases). Germline V lookup: CDR1 SGHTA, CDR2 FQGNSA. The CDR3 consists of 17 residues. Trimming left V 0 bases short and J 2 bases short, with 11 bases between. The DNA of the CDR3 is TGTGCCAGCAGCTTAGCACAGGGAGCGACTGGGGCCAACGTCCTGACTTTC. As protein: CASSLAQGATGANVLTF.

V gene TRBV6-5 combines with J gene TRBJ2-1; D is possibly TRBD2 (5 bases). V lost 6 bases and J lost 3, with 6 bases in between. The CDR3 contains 12 residues. CDR1 and CDR2 from the germline V gene are MNHEY and SVGAGI. The CDR3 sequence is CASRDYYNEQFF. Written as DNA, the CDR3 is TGTGCCAGCAGAGACTACTACAATGAGCAGTTCTTC.

This chain connects TRBV28 to TRBJ1-1, with D possibly matching TRBD1 (5 bases). The CDR3 covers 11 residues. With 5 bases removed from V and 11 bases from J, the gap between germline ends came to 12 bases. Germline CDR1 MDHEN, CDR2 SYDVKM. CDR3 DNA sequence: TGTGCCAGCAGTAACAGCAGGGCGGCTTTCTTT. It encodes CASSNSRAAFF. Variable domain in full (rest from reference TRBV28 and TRBJ1-1): DVKVTQSSRYLVKRTGEKVFLECVQDMDHENMFWYRQDPGLGLRLIYFSYDVKMKEKGDIPEGYSVSREKKERFSLILESASTNQTSMYLCASSNSRAAFFGQGTRLTVV.

CDR3 protein: CASSFGLGETQYF. CDR3 DNA: TGTGCCAGCAGTTTCGGACTTGGCGAGACCCAGTACTTC. J is TRBJ2-5 and V is TRBV27; D possibly corresponds to TRBD2 (5 bases). The CDR3 runs to 13 residues. Germline values: CDR1 MNHEY, CDR2 SMNVEV (reference sequence). The V end was cut by 3 bases, the J end by 5 bases, with 10 bases between.

This CDR3 is CSVGTGDTEAFF. The CDR3 DNA follows: TGCAGCGTCGGGACAGGGGACACTGAAGCTTTCTTT. The gene calls are TRBV29-1 and TRBJ1-1; 10 bases map to TRBD1. The J segment lost 3 bases and the V segment lost 6 bases, leaving 1 base of the junction unmatched. The CDR3 length is 12 residues. Germline V lookup: CDR1 SQVTM, CDR2 ANQGSEA.

This clone showed up just once. V is TRBV6-5 and J is TRBJ1-4, with D possibly TRBD1 on 5 matching bases. The length of the CDR3 is 15 residues. V lost 0 bases to trimming and J lost 1 base, with 6 bases between them. The V gene's germline CDR1 is MNHEY and CDR2 SVGAGI. The CDR3 DNA sequence: TGTGCCAGCAGTTACTCCCAGGGAACTAATGAAAAACTGTTTTTT. As protein: CASSYSQGTNEKLFF.

V gene TRBV5-5 combines with J gene TRBJ2-5, with TRBD2 as a possible D gene (6 bases). Trimming cost V 2 bases and J 5 bases, with 13 bases left between them. The CDR3 sequence is 14 residues long. Germline CDR1 SGHKS, CDR2 YYEKEE (reference sequence). The CDR3 DNA follows: TGTGCCAGCAGCTTATGGCGGGGACGGGAGACCCAGTACTTC. This sequence encodes CASSLWRGRETQYF.

The gene calls are TRBV2 and TRBJ1-6; 7 nucleotides line up with TRBD1. V shed 9 bases, J shed 7 bases, and the junction held 6 bases outside the gene matches. CDR1 SNHLY and CDR2 FYNNEI come from the germline V gene. The CDR3 has 13 amino acids. The CDR3 spells CASGTERNSPLHF. As DNA, the CDR3 is TGTGCCAGTGGGACAGAACGAAATTCACCCCTCCACTTT.

J is TRBJ1-1 and V is TRBV4-1; 9 nucleotides line up with TRBD1. The V segment lost 2 bases and the J segment 5 bases; nucleotides outside the gene matches: 6. The CDR3 runs to 15 residues. Germline V gives CDR1 MGHRA, CDR2 YSYEKL. The CDR3 loop reads CASSQPGTGNTEAFF. CDR3 in DNA: TGCGCCAGCAGCCAACCCGGGACAGGGAATACTGAAGCTTTCTTT.

This chain links TRBV2 with TRBJ2-1; 11 bases fit TRBD2. The germline CDR1 and CDR2 sequences are SNHLY and FYNNEI. Trimming removed 3 bases from V and 6 bases from J; junction bases left unmatched: 4. This CDR3 comprises 15 residues. CDR3 loop: CASSDVAGGINEQFF. The CDR3 DNA follows: TGTGCCAGCAGTGATGTAGCGGGGGGGATCAATGAGCAGTTCTTC.

In its sample, this clone was seen a few times. The genes are TRBV4-3 and TRBJ1-1; D may be TRBD1 (5 bases). There are 13 residues in the CDR3. Germline V gives CDR1 LGHNA, CDR2 YSLEER. V lost 4 bases and J 1 base, leaving 7 bases between the germline ends. CDR3 sequence: CASSRQGNTEAFF. Here the CDR3 DNA reads TGCGCCAGCAGCCGGCAGGGGAACACTGAAGCTTTCTTT.

The CDR3: CASSLDVGTGGITGELFF. The CDR3 DNA sequence: TGTGCCAGCAGCTTAGACGTCGGGACAGGGGGCATCACCGGGGAGCTGTTTTTT. This rearrangement joins TRBV7-2 to TRBJ2-2; TRBD1 matches 12 bases. Trimming removed 1 base from V and 4 bases from J; junction bases left unmatched: 7. This CDR3 spans 18 amino acids. Germline CDR1 SGHTA, CDR2 FQGNSA.

This chain links TRBV5-1 with TRBJ1-1; maybe TRBD1 (5 bases). This CDR3 has 15 residues. Germline values: CDR1 SGHRS, CDR2 YFSETQ. V was shortened by 1 base and J by 1 base, with 11 bases between the two germline ends. As DNA, the CDR3 is TGCGCCAGCAGCTTGAATGGGGCCAGGAACACTGAAGCTTTCTTT. It translates to CASSLNGARNTEAFF.

A note on this clone: The junction departs from germline at one end; a sequencing error may be responsible. The sample contains more than one DNA sequence encoding this CDR3. The V and J genes are TRBV7-2 and TRBJ2-3; the D gene is possibly TRBD2 (5 bases). This CDR3 region has 14 residues. Germline V gives CDR1 SGHTA, CDR2 FQGNSA. CDR3 nucleotides: TGTGCCAGCAGCTTATTGTCGCGGGCAGATACGCAGTATTTC. Its protein is CASSLLSRADTQYF.